Listed below are T cell receptor beta chains from one sample, sequenced in a study of blood T cell repertoires in COVID-19. Profiling relied on immunoSEQ multiplex PCR, and the TCRdb table lists in-frame clones only, not all of them. This sample has fewer than 350,000 clones; about nine tenths occur once, and the top ten carry 1%. The sequenced material came from PBMCs or T cells enriched from blood (not recorded which). All receptors come from a woman in her thirties who had been exposed to COVID-19. CDR3s include the opening cysteine and the closing phenylalanine or tryptophan. The D gene is left open where the match is weak. Size is stated for part of the rows, as once, few or many counts, or as a class when the clone is expanded.

v_call,clone_size,cdr3_length,d_call,j_call,cdr3_nt,cdr3_aa
TRBV6-1,NA,13,NA,TRBJ2-7,TGTGCCAGCAGTGAAGACCCTAACCACGAGCAGTACTTC,CASSEDPNHEQYF
TRBV19,NA,13,TRBD1,TRBJ1-3,TGTGCCAGCAGCGACAGGGATGGAAACACCATATATTTT,CASSDRDGNTIYF
TRBV7-6,NA,15,NA,TRBJ2-1,TGTGCCAGCAAAGCCGGGAGCGTCACCTACAATGAGCAGTTCTTC,CASKAGSVTYNEQFF
TRBV28,NA,15,NA,TRBJ1-1,TGTGCCAGCAGTACAACAGGGTTGGGAAACACTGAAGCTTTCTTT,CASSTTGLGNTEAFF
TRBV7-9,NA,15,TRBD1,TRBJ1-5,TGTGCCAGCAGCCCCGGAGGGGGCCGGGAGCAGCCCCAGCATTTT,CASSPGGGREQPQHF
TRBV7-8,NA,15,NA,TRBJ2-1,TGTGCCAGCAGCTTAGTCCTAGCCCTCTACAATGAGCAGTTCTTC,CASSLVLALYNEQFF
TRBV30,NA,22,TRBD1,TRBJ1-1,TGTGCCTGGAGTGGACAGGGGTTTCCTTCTGTGTCGGGTCCCTCCTTGAACACTGAAGCTTTCTTT,CAWSGQGFPSVSGPSLNTEAFF
TRBV30,NA,14,NA,TRBJ2-5,TGTGCCTGGAGTGTGCGGCAGGGTGTAGAGACCCAGTACTTC,CAWSVRQGVETQYF
TRBV3-1/TRBV3-2,once,13,TRBD1,TRBJ1-1,TGTGCCAGCAGCCTAGGACAGGGTCGGGAAGCTTTCTTT,CASSLGQGREAFF
TRBV29-1,NA,14,TRBD2,TRBJ2-7,TGCAGCGTTCTACCGCTAGCGGGATATCACGAGCAGTACTTC,CSVLPLAGYHEQYF
TRBV28,NA,14,NA,TRBJ1-5,TGTGCCAGCACCCTGGTGGACCGCCCACGGGGACAGCATTTT,CASTLVDRPRGQHF
TRBV5-1,NA,14,NA,TRBJ2-7,TGCGCCAGCAGCTTGAATAGTGGTCCCTACGAGCAGTACTTC,CASSLNSGPYEQYF
TRBV9,NA,15,TRBD1,TRBJ2-2,TGTGCCAGCAGCACCGGGACAGGGGGGAACGGGGAGCTGTTTTTT,CASSTGTGGNGELFF
TRBV19,NA,12,NA,TRBJ2-7,TGTGCCAGTAGTACCGACAGGCACGAGCAGTACTTC,CASSTDRHEQYF
TRBV3-1/TRBV3-2,NA,13,TRBD2,TRBJ2-1,TGTGCCAGCAGCCACAGGACTAGCGGGATTCTGTTCTTC,CASSHRTSGILFF
TRBV19,NA,17,TRBD2,TRBJ2-1,TGTGCCAGTAAGTCGGCGGGAGGGCCCGGCGGGGTGAATGAGCAGTTCTTC,CASKSAGGPGGVNEQFF
TRBV29-1,NA,12,NA,TRBJ2-1,TGCAGCGTTGAAGGGAGGGGCAATGAGCAGTTCTTC,CSVEGRGNEQFF
TRBV19,NA,13,NA,TRBJ2-1,TGTGCCAGTAGTACGGTCCCCTCTAATGAGCAGTTCTTC,CASSTVPSNEQFF
TRBV7-3,once,12,TRBD1,TRBJ2-7,TGTGCCAGCAGCTACGGACAGGGGGATCTGTACTTC,CASSYGQGDLYF
TRBV5-1,NA,13,NA,TRBJ1-2,TGCGCCAGCAGCTTGGGGCCAAACTATGGCTACACCTTC,CASSLGPNYGYTF
TRBV19,NA,16,TRBD1,TRBJ2-1,TGTGCCAGTAGTATAGCCCACCGGGACAGCTACAATGAGCAGTTCTTC,CASSIAHRDSYNEQFF
TRBV14,NA,18,TRBD1,TRBJ1-2,TGTGCCAGCAGCCAAGATGATTGGGACAGGGGAAAAAACTATGGCTACACCTTC,CASSQDDWDRGKNYGYTF
TRBV27,few,14,TRBD1,TRBJ2-7,TGTGCCAGCAGTCCGTGGACAGGGACCTACGAGCAGTACTTC,CASSPWTGTYEQYF
TRBV5-4,NA,15,TRBD2,TRBJ2-1,TGTGCCAGCAGCTCAGCGGGAGTCCGGAACAATGAGCAGTTCTTC,CASSSAGVRNNEQFF
TRBV16,NA,14,NA,TRBJ2-5,TGTGCCAGCAGCCACCGGGACACACAAGAGACCCAGTACTTC,CASSHRDTQETQYF
TRBV28,NA,14,NA,TRBJ2-7,TGTGCCAGCAGCATAATAAGGGACACCTACGAGCAGTACTTC,CASSIIRDTYEQYF
TRBV19,NA,16,TRBD1,TRBJ2-5,TGTGCCAGTAGTATTGGCAGGGGGCGCCGGGGAGAGACCCAGTACTTC,CASSIGRGRRGETQYF
TRBV28,NA,13,NA,TRBJ1-5,TGTGCCAGCAGATTCGGGGGCAATCAGCCCCAGCATTTT,CASRFGGNQPQHF
TRBV11-3,NA,11,NA,TRBJ2-4,TGTGCCAGCAGCTCCCTAAACATTCAGTACTTC,CASSSLNIQYF
TRBV10-3,few,17,NA,TRBJ2-2,TGTGCCATCAGTGAGTCGACAGGCGGGAGAGTCCCCGGGGAGCTGTTTTTT,CAISESTGGRVPGELFF
TRBV25-1,few,15,TRBD1,TRBJ1-4,TGTGCCAGCAGTGAATTAGGGACAGGGGAGGAAAAACTGTTTTTT,CASSELGTGEEKLFF
TRBV4-1,once,14,NA,TRBJ2-7,TGCGCCAGCAGCCAAGACCCGGCGGCCTACGAGCAGTACTTC,CASSQDPAAYEQYF
TRBV18,NA,15,TRBD2,TRBJ2-1,TGTGCCAGCTCGCTTACTAGCGACGCAAGCAATGAGCAGTTCTTC,CASSLTSDASNEQFF
TRBV24-1,NA,16,TRBD2,TRBJ2-1,TGTGCCACCAGTCTAGGGGCGGGAGGGACAATCGATGAGCAGTTCTTC,CATSLGAGGTIDEQFF
TRBV3-1/TRBV3-2,NA,19,NA,TRBJ1-2,TGTGCCAGCAGCCCGAACCGCGAGGGGGTTGGGGCTAGTAACTATGGCTACACCTTC,CASSPNREGVGASNYGYTF
TRBV6-6,NA,17,TRBD2,TRBJ2-3,TGTGCCAGCAGTCCGTGGACTAGCGGGGTGGGCACAGATACGCAGTATTTT,CASSPWTSGVGTDTQYF
TRBV27,NA,16,TRBD2,TRBJ2-7,TGTGCCAGCAGTCCGCCGGGACTAGCGGGAGCCTACGAGCAGTACTTC,CASSPPGLAGAYEQYF
TRBV6-5,NA,14,TRBD1,TRBJ2-2,TGTGCCAGCACGGGACAGGGATACACCGGGGAGCTGTTTTTT,CASTGQGYTGELFF
TRBV7-3,NA,12,NA,TRBJ1-2,TGTGCCAGCAGCTTACAGGGGCAGGGCTACACCTTC,CASSLQGQGYTF
TRBV19,NA,15,NA,TRBJ1-2,TGTGCCAGTAGTATACGCCAGACTAATAACTATGGCTACACCTTC,CASSIRQTNNYGYTF
TRBV6-5,NA,15,NA,TRBJ1-1,TGTGCCAGCATCCAAGAAGCGGGGGCGAGCACTGAAGCTTTCTTT,CASIQEAGASTEAFF
TRBV7-3,NA,15,TRBD1,TRBJ1-2,TGTGCCAGCAGCTTAACCGGGCCAGGGGGGTCTGGCTACACCTTC,CASSLTGPGGSGYTF
TRBV7-9,NA,15,NA,TRBJ1-1,TGTGCCAGCAGCTTAGACAGGGTCGGTGAGATTGAAGCTTTCTTT,CASSLDRVGEIEAFF
TRBV7-6,once,14,NA,TRBJ2-7,TGTGCCAGCAGCTGGACAGTCCTCTCCTACGAGCAGTACTTC,CASSWTVLSYEQYF
TRBV11-2,NA,13,NA,TRBJ1-2,TGTGCCAGCAGCTTAGATAGTGGCTATGGCTACACCTTC,CASSLDSGYGYTF
TRBV27,NA,13,NA,TRBJ1-2,TGTGCCAGCAGTTTGCAGGGACACTGGGGCTACACCTTC,CASSLQGHWGYTF
TRBV25-1,few,14,NA,TRBJ1-3,TGTGCCAGCAGACAACAGAGCTCTGGAAACACCATATATTTT,CASRQQSSGNTIYF